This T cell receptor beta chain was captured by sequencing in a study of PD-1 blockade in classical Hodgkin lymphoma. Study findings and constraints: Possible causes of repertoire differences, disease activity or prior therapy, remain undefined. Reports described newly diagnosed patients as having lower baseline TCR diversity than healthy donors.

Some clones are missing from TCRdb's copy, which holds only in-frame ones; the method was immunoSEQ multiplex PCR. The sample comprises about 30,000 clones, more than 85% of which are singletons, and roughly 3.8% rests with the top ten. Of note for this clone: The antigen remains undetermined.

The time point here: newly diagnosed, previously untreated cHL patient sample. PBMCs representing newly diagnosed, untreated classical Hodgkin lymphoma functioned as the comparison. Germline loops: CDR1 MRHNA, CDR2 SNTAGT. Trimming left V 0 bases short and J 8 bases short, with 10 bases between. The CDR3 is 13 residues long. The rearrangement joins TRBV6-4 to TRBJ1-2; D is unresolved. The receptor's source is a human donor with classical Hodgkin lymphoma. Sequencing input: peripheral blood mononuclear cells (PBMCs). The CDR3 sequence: CASSDSYGRGYTF. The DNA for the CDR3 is TGTGCCAGCAGTGACTCGTACGGGAGAGGCTACACCTTC.